This T cell receptor (beta chain) was observed in a study of blood T cell repertoires in COVID-19. Looking at the study overall: From T cells, B-cell-depleted T cells, or PBMCs came the material, which was cDNA or gDNA.

CDR1 is MNHEY and CDR2 is SMNVEV in the germline V gene (reference sequence). The CDR3 spans 14 residues. Trimming took off 5 bases at V and 7 bases at J, with 12 bases between the two ends. Seattle researchers signed up patients amid active infection and tracked them longitudinally. Clones were read by immunoSEQ multiplex PCR, and TCRdb kept only the in-frame ones, dropping some. The data hold 300,000 to 450,000 clones, with roughly 89% observed a single time. V and J are TRBV27 and TRBJ1-6, with a possible D match to TRBD1 (6 bases). This sequence originates from a woman between 55 and 75 years old with COVID-19, enrolled during active disease. Material: peripheral blood. The CDR3 region has the DNA TGTGCCAGCAGTCCCTCCAGGGGAAATTCACCCCTCCACTTT. This sequence encodes CASSPSRGNSPLHF.